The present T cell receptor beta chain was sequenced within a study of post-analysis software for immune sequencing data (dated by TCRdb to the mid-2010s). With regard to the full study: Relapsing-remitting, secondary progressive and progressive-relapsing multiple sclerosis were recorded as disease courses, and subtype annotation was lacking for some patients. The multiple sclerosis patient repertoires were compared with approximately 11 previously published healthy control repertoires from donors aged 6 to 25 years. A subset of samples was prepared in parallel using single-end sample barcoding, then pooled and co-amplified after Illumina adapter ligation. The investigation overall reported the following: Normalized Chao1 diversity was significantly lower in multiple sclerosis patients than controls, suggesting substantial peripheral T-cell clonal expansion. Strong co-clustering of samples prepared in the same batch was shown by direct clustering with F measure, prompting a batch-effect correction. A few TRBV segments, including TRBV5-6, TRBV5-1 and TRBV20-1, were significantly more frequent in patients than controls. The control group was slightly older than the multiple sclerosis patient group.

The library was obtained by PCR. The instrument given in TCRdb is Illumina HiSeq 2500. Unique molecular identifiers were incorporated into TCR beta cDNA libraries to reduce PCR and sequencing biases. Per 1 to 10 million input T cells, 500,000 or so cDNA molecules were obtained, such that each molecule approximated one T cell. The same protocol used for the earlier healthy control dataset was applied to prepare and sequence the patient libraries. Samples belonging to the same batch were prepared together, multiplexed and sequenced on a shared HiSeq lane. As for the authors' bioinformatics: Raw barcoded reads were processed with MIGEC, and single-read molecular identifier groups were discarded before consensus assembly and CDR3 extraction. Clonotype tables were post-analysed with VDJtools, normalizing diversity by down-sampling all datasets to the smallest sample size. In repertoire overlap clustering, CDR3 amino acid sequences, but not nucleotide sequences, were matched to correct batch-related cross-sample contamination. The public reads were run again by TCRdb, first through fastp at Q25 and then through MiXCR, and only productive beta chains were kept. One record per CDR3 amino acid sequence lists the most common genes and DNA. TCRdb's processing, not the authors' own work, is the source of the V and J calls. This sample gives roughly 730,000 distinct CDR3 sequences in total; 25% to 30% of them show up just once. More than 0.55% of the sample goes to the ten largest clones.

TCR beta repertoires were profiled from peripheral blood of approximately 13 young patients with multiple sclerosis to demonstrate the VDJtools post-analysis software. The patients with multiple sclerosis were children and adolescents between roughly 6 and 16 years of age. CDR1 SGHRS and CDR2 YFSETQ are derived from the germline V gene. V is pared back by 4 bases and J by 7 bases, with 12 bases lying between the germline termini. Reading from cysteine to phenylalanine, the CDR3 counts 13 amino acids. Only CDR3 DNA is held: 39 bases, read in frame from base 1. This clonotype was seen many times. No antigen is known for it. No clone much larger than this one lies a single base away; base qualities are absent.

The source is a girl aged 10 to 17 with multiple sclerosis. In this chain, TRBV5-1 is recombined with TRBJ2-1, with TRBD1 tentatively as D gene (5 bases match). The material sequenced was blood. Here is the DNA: TGCGCCAGCAGCCCGGACATTGCGAATGAGCAGTTCTTC. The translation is CASSPDIANEQFF.